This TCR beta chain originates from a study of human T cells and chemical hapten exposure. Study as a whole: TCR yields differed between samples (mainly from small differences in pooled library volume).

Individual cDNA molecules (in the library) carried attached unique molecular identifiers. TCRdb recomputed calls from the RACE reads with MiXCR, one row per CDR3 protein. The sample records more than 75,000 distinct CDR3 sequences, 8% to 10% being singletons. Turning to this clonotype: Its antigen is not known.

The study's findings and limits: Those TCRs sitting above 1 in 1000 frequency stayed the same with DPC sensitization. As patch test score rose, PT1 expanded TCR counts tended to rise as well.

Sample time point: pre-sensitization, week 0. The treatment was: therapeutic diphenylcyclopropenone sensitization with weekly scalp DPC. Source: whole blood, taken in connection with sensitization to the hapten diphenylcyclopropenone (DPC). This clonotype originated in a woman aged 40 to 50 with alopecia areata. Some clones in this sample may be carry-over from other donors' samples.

The CDR3 DNA reads as TGTGCCAGCAGAGGCCGGGCAAACCCCCGTACAGATACGCAGTATTTT. This gives the protein CASRGRANPRTDTQYF. The chain has TRBV2 and TRBJ2-3; D remains unclear. The CDR3 runs 16 residues. In germline, CDR1 is SNHLY, CDR2 FYNNEI. V dropped 6 bases and J dropped 3 bases, with 19 bases sitting between them.